These 32 T cell receptor beta chains came from one sample sequenced in a study of T cells in Graves' hyperthyroidism and ophthalmopathy. Amplification of TCR beta CDR3 regions used RNA as the template. Carried out on the TCR CDR3, a first-round RT-PCR used the HTBI primer set. TCRdb called the multiplex PCR reads again in MiXCR, with one record for every CDR3 protein. The sample has approximately 610,000 distinct CDR3 sequences, about 14% seen once. Sequencing input: blood. These receptors all stem from a woman aged 40 to 50 with Graves' ophthalmopathy.

This clonotype came up many times. The V gene is TRBV12-3 or TRBV12-4, the J gene TRBJ2-4, with D perhaps assigned TRBD1 or TRBD2 (6 bases each). V lost 3 bases and J lost 6, with 15 bases in between. The CDR3 covers 15 residues. Here the CDR3 reads CASSFRGGPGNIQYF. The CDR3 DNA follows: TGTGCCAGCAGTTTTAGAGGGGGGCCTGGAAACATTCAGTACTTC.

The table lists this clonotype with many counts. The chain joins TRBV4-1 to TRBJ1-3, with D uncertain. Germline V gene sequence: CDR1 MGHRA, CDR2 YSYEKL. Trimming took off 2 bases at V and 4 bases at J, with 15 bases between the two ends. CDR3 length equals 16 residues. CDR3 in amino acids: CASSQSTWAAGNTIYF. CDR3 sequence (DNA): TGCGCCAGCAGCCAATCCACGTGGGCGGCCGGAAACACCATATATTTT.

This clonotype was detected ten times or more. Here the CDR3 DNA reads TGTGCCAGCAGCTCTCAGGGGGCGGACTATGGCTACACCTTC. Protein product: CASSSQGADYGYTF. The chain has TRBV7-9 and TRBJ1-2; 8 bases are a match to TRBD1. Germline assignment: CDR1 SEHNR and CDR2 FQNEAQ (reference sequence). The CDR3 has 14 amino acids. The V segment lost 4 bases and the J segment 3 bases; nucleotides outside the gene matches: 4.

The chain recombines TRBV6-2 or TRBV6-3 with TRBJ2-7, with 7 bases aligning to TRBD1. Losses at the gene ends were 4 bases for V and 5 bases for J; bases not matched to a gene: 8. The germline gives CDR1 MNHEY, CDR2 SVGEGT. This CDR3 contains 14 residues. CDR3 DNA sequence: TGTGCCAGCAGTTCGGTCAGGGGGAACGACGAGCAGTACTTC. The encoded protein is CASSSVRGNDEQYF.

This clonotype was observed many times. The rearrangement joins TRBV28 to TRBJ2-5; D is possibly TRBD2 (6 bases). V was trimmed by 3 bases and J by 4 bases, leaving 18 bases between them. CDR1 is MDHEN and CDR2 is SYDVKM in the germline V gene. The CDR3 extends over 16 amino acids. In nucleotides, the CDR3 is TGTGCCAGCAGTTTCGCGGGGCAGGGATCCCGAGAGACCCAGTACTTC. Residues: CASSFAGQGSRETQYF.

This clonotype showed up many times. The V gene is TRBV29-1, the J gene TRBJ1-3; D is uncertain. Germline V lookup: CDR1 SQVTM, CDR2 ANQGSEA. There are 13 residues in the CDR3. Trimming removed 0 bases at V and 3 bases at J, with 6 bases between. CDR3: CSVEDPYGNTIYF. CDR3 nucleotide sequence: TGCAGCGTTGAAGATCCGTATGGAAACACCATATATTTT.

Concerning this clonotype: An end of the junction does not agree with germline; a read error may underlie this. The rearrangement uses TRBV5-1 and TRBJ2-5; D is perhaps TRBD2 (5 bases). Germline assignment: CDR1 SGHRS and CDR2 YFSETQ. The CDR3 loop spans 15 amino acids. The DNA for the CDR3 is TGCGCCAGCGGCTTGGCCGTCTCCCGGAGGGAGACCCAGTACTTC. The encoded protein is CASGLAVSRRETQYF. The variable domain in full, completed from reference TRBV5-1 and TRBJ2-5, reads KAGVTQTPRYLIKTRGQQVTLSCSPISGHRSVSWYQQTPGQGLQFLFEYFSETQRNKGNFPGRFSGRQFSNSRSEMNVSTLELGDSALYLCASGLAVSRRETQYFGPGTRLLVL.

This clonotype showed up many times. The CDR3, as DNA: TGCAGTGCTAGAGATTCGGCCAGCGGGGAGACCCAGTACTTC. Translating it yields CSARDSASGETQYF. The rearrangement uses TRBV20-1 and TRBJ2-5, with D perhaps TRBD2 (6 bases). The V and J ends lost 0 bases and 5 bases respectively, with 13 bases between them. CDR1 and CDR2 (germline): DFQATT, SNEGSKA (reference sequence). The CDR3 runs to 14 residues.

The rearrangement links TRBV2 to TRBJ2-7; D possibly matches TRBD1 or TRBD2 (6 bases each). V was trimmed by 6 bases and J by 6 bases, leaving 18 bases between them. The V gene's germline CDR1 is SNHLY and CDR2 FYNNEI. The CDR3 is made up of 14 amino acids. CDR3 residues: CASRPGASIGEQYF. The CDR3 coding sequence is TGTGCCAGCAGGCCGGGGGCGTCAATAGGCGAGCAGTACTTC.

This clonotype occurred many times. The chain uses TRBV7-2 and TRBJ2-7; a weak D match, TRBD2 (6 bases). There are 14 residues in the CDR3. V was pared by 5 bases and J by 7 bases, with 18 bases between. CDR1 SGHTA and CDR2 FQGNSA come from the germline V gene. The CDR3 reads CASSPEGLSVEQYF. As DNA, the CDR3 is TGTGCCAGCAGCCCGGAGGGACTTTCAGTTGAGCAGTACTTC.

This clonotype occurred many times. V is TRBV30 and J is TRBJ2-7; tentative D call: TRBD2 (5 bases). The CDR3 runs 14 residues. Germline CDR1 GTSNPN, CDR2 SVGIG (reference sequence). Trimming pared 4 bases from V and 4 bases from J, leaving 17 bases between. The CDR3 nucleotides are TGTGCCTGGACCGCCCGGGAATTAGGTTACGAGCAGTACTTC. This codes for CAWTARELGYEQYF. The full variable domain, in which reference TRBV30 and TRBJ2-7 provide the parts outside the CDR3, is SQTIHQWPATLVQPVGSPLSLECTVEGTSNPNLYWYRQAAGRGLQLLFYSVGIGQISSEVPQNLSASRPQDRQFILSSKKLLLSDSGFYLCAWTARELGYEQYFGPGTRLTVT.

Many counts were recorded for this clonotype. The chain has TRBV11-2 and TRBJ2-7; TRBD2 matches 10 bases. This CDR3 has 16 amino acids. Losses at the gene ends were 5 bases for V and 0 bases for J; bases not matched to a gene: 7. From germline, CDR1 is SGHAT and CDR2 FQNNGV. The CDR3: CASSPTSGSYSYEQYF. Here the CDR3 DNA reads TGTGCCAGCAGCCCGACTAGCGGGTCGTACTCCTACGAGCAGTACTTC.

This chain joins TRBV5-1 and TRBJ1-2; D is unclear. This CDR3 comprises 15 residues. Trimming took off 1 base at V and 8 bases at J, with 18 bases between the two ends. Germline-derived CDR1 and CDR2 are SGHRS and YFSETQ. CDR3 sequence: CASSLLFPFDGGYTF. CDR3 nucleotide sequence: TGCGCCAGCAGCTTGTTGTTCCCTTTTGATGGAGGCTACACCTTC. The entire variable domain, with the rest obtained from reference TRBV5-1 and TRBJ1-2, is as follows: KAGVTQTPRYLIKTRGQQVTLSCSPISGHRSVSWYQQTPGQGLQFLFEYFSETQRNKGNFPGRFSGRQFSNSRSEMNVSTLELGDSALYLCASSLLFPFDGGYTFGSGTRLTVV.

This clonotype was seen many times. This rearrangement joins TRBV14 to TRBJ1-2; tentatively, D is TRBD1 (5 bases). Germline V gives CDR1 SGHDN, CDR2 FVKESK. With 2 bases removed from V and 5 bases from J, the gap between germline ends came to 18 bases. CDR3 length equals 16 residues. CDR3 region: CASSQTGTQLGYGYTF. CDR3 DNA: TGTGCCAGCAGCCAAACCGGGACCCAGCTGGGATATGGCTACACCTTC.

This clonotype occurred many times. The rearrangement uses TRBV5-6 and TRBJ2-5; D perhaps matches TRBD2 (6 bases). This CDR3 contains 13 residues. The V gene's germline CDR1 is SGHDT and CDR2 YYEEEE. V lost 4 bases and J lost 5, with 12 bases in between. CDR3 sequence reads: CASSVTSRETQYF. The DNA of the CDR3 is TGTGCCAGCAGCGTAACTAGCAGGGAGACCCAGTACTTC. The entire variable domain, with the rest obtained from reference TRBV5-6 and TRBJ2-5, is as follows: DAGVTQSPTHLIKTRGQQVTLRCSPKSGHDTVSWYQQALGQGPQFIFQYYEEEERQRGNFPDRFSGHQFPNYSSELNVNALLLGDSALYLCASSVTSRETQYFGPGTRLLVL.

A note on this clonotype: At one end, the junction sequence differs from germline, possibly due to a read error. The rearrangement links TRBV7-2 to TRBJ1-2, with D unclear. This CDR3 spans 15 amino acids. Germline V gives CDR1 SGHTA, CDR2 FQGNSA. The CDR3 loop reads CASSLHGAQAGGCTF. The CDR3 DNA is TGTGCCAGCAGCCTCCATGGTGCGCAGGCGGGTGGCTGCACCTTC.

This clonotype was recorded many times. The chain is built from TRBV28 and TRBJ1-1, with unresolved D. Trimming took off 7 bases at V and 2 bases at J, with 8 bases between the two ends. This CDR3 is built from 12 residues. CDR1 MDHEN and CDR2 SYDVKM come from the germline V gene. As DNA, the CDR3 is TGTGCCAGCACCAGAATAAACACTGAAGCTTTCTTT. It yields the protein CASTRINTEAFF.

In its sample, this clonotype was seen many times. V gene TRBV19 combines with J gene TRBJ1-5; the D gene is possibly TRBD1 (5 bases). The length of the CDR3 is 15 residues. Germline values: CDR1 LNHDA, CDR2 SQIVND (reference sequence). V was pared by 3 bases and J by 9 bases, with 18 bases between. This CDR3 reads CASSMSRGGVRPQHF. DNA for the CDR3: TGTGCCAGTAGTATGTCCCGTGGGGGAGTTCGGCCCCAGCATTTT.

The V and J genes are TRBV20-1 and TRBJ2-7; 11 bases map to TRBD2. Germline CDR1 DFQATT, CDR2 SNEGSKA (reference sequence). CDR3 length equals 18 residues. J was trimmed by 6 bases and V by 0 bases; bases with no gene match: 16. DNA for the CDR3: TGCAGTGCTAGAGATACAGAGACTAGCGGGAATGAGGGGCTCGAGCAGTACTTC. Translation gives CSARDTETSGNEGLEQYF.

This clonotype has a handful of counts. J is TRBJ1-1 and V is TRBV20-1, with D unresolved. The V end lost 6 bases, the J end lost 0 bases, and 14 bases lay between the germline ends. The CDR3 loop spans 14 amino acids. Germline CDR1 DFQATT, CDR2 SNEGSKA (reference sequence). The CDR3 reads CSAENDPMNTEAFF. CDR3 DNA: TGCAGTGCCGAAAACGACCCAATGAACACTGAAGCTTTCTTT.

This clonotype occurred a few times. V is TRBV4-2 and J is TRBJ2-7; TRBD2 aligns across 10 bases. This CDR3 contains 16 residues. Looked up from germline, CDR1 is LGHNA and CDR2 is YNFKEQ. Trimming at V came to 0 bases and at J to 1 base, leaving 3 bases not matched to a gene. The CDR3 DNA sequence: TGTGCCAGCAGCCAAGAGGAAGCGGGAGGGTCCTACGAGCAGTACTTC. Its protein is CASSQEEAGGSYEQYF.

There are many counts of this clonotype. J is TRBJ2-7 and V is TRBV7-9; 7 bases align to TRBD2. Germline values: CDR1 SEHNR, CDR2 FQNEAQ (reference sequence). The trim removed 6 bases at V and 1 base at J, leaving 3 bases unmatched. There are 13 residues in the CDR3. The CDR3 sequence is CASRGGGSYEQYF. In DNA form, the CDR3 reads TGTGCCAGCAGGGGCGGGGGATCCTACGAGCAGTACTTC.

This clonotype was counted a few times. The rearrangement joins TRBV3-1 to TRBJ1-3; D gene ambiguous. Germline CDR1 reads LGHDT; CDR2 reads YNNKEL (reference sequence). V lost 4 bases and J lost 0, with 16 bases in between. CDR3 length: 17 amino acids. The CDR3 spells CASSLLAATVSGNTIYF. The DNA for the CDR3 is TGTGCCAGCAGCCTTCTAGCGGCAACGGTCTCTGGAAACACCATATATTTT.

This clonotype has just a few counts. The chain is built from TRBV5-1 and TRBJ1-3; D is unclear. V was cut by 0 bases and J by 0 bases, with 16 bases left in between. The CDR3 sequence is 18 residues long. The germline V gene has CDR1 SGHRS and CDR2 YFSETQ. CDR3 sequence: CASSLGDGHAVSGNTIYF. In DNA, the CDR3 is TGCGCCAGCAGCTTGGGAGACGGGCACGCTGTCTCTGGAAACACCATATATTTT.

In its sample, this clonotype was seen many times. The chain uses TRBV28 and TRBJ2-7, with TRBD2 matching over 8 bases. Germline loops: CDR1 MDHEN, CDR2 SYDVKM. The J segment lost 0 bases and the V segment lost 8 bases, leaving 12 bases of the junction unmatched. This CDR3 has 16 amino acids. In DNA form, the CDR3 reads TGTGCCAGCGGATTAATAGCGGGAAGAAGCTCCTACGAGCAGTACTTC. Protein: CASGLIAGRSSYEQYF.

This clonotype was seen at least ten times. The chain couples TRBV12-3 or TRBV12-4 to TRBJ1-1, with 8 bases aligning to TRBD1. The CDR3 loop spans 14 amino acids. Trimming at V came to 5 bases and at J to 6 bases, leaving 8 bases not matched to a gene. The CDR3 DNA is TGTGCCAGCAGTGGGACAGGCGGTTTACCTGAAGCTTTCTTT. Its protein is CASSGTGGLPEAFF.

This clonotype has a count of ten or more. This chain links TRBV12-3 or TRBV12-4 with TRBJ2-3; D remains unclear. V gave up 8 bases and J gave up 0 bases, with 9 bases separating them. The CDR3 has 13 residues. CDR3 in DNA: TGTGCCAGCGTTGTGTCTAGCACAGATACGCAGTATTTT. It specifies CASVVSSTDTQYF.

This clonotype was counted at least ten times. The V gene is TRBV12-3 or TRBV12-4, the J gene TRBJ1-2, with a weak D call TRBD1 (5 bases). Trimming removed 3 bases from V and 4 bases from J, with 18 bases in between. This CDR3 has 16 residues. The chain's CDR3 is CASSFSASRGGYGYTF. DNA for the CDR3: TGTGCCAGCAGTTTCTCGGCCTCCCGGGGCGGCTATGGCTACACCTTC.

This clonotype was detected many times. The V gene is TRBV6-5, the J gene TRBJ2-5; D is unresolved. Trimming shortened V by 4 bases and J by 5 bases, and 11 bases separated the two germline ends. Per the germline V gene, CDR1 is MNHEY and CDR2 is SVGAGI. The CDR3 is 13 amino acids. In DNA, the CDR3 is TGTGCCAGCAGTTCGGAACCCCCGGAGACCCAGTACTTC. Its protein is CASSSEPPETQYF.

This clonotype was detected many times. The CDR3 spells CASSPTGHPGELFF. The CDR3 DNA is TGTGCCAGCAGCCCAACCGGACACCCCGGGGAGCTGTTTTTT. V usage is TRBV6-2 or TRBV6-3 and J usage is TRBJ2-2, with D possibly TRBD1 on 5 matching bases. The CDR3 is 14 residues long. The germline V gene encodes CDR1 MNHEY and CDR2 SVGEGT. V was trimmed by 6 bases and J by 6 bases, leaving 14 bases between them.

This clonotype was counted ten times or more. CDR3 in amino acids: CASSQVRYEAFF. The CDR3 nucleotides read TGTGCCAGCAGCCAAGTCCGATACGAAGCTTTCTTT. This rearrangement joins TRBV14 to TRBJ1-1; D is uncertain. This CDR3 contains 12 residues. Trimming pared 1 base from V and 8 bases from J, leaving 8 bases between. The V gene's germline CDR1 is SGHDN and CDR2 FVKESK.

V gene TRBV20-1 combines with J gene TRBJ2-7; 7 bases agree with TRBD2. This CDR3 region has 12 residues. Germline V gene sequence: CDR1 DFQATT, CDR2 SNEGSKA (reference sequence). J gave up 12 bases and V 2 bases, and 10 bases lay outside the gene matches. The CDR3 loop reads CSARPSGPSPYF. The CDR3 coding sequence is TGCAGTGCTAGACCTAGCGGTCCCTCTCCGTACTTC.